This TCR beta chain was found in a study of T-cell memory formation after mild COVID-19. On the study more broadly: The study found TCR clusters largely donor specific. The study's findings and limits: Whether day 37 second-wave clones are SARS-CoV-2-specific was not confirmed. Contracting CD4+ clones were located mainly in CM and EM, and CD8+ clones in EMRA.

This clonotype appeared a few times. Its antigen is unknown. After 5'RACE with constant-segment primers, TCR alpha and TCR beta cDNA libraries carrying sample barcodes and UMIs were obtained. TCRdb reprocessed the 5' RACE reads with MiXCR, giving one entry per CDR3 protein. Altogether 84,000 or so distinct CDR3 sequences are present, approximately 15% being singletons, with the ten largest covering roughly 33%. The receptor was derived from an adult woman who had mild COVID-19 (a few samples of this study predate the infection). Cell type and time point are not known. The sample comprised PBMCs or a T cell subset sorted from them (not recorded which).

In DNA, the CDR3 is TGTGCCAGCTCACCCAGACAGGAGACTTCACCCCTCCACTTT. Its protein is CASSPRQETSPLHF. This chain links TRBV18 with TRBJ1-6; D is possibly TRBD1 (6 bases). Germline loops: CDR1 KGHSH, CDR2 LQKENI. V was cut by 3 bases and J by 9 bases, with 12 bases left in between. This CDR3 is built from 14 residues.